The clone carrying this T cell receptor (beta chain) was observed a handful of times. These data are taken from a study of shared clonotypes between healthy human individuals. CDR3 length equals 14 residues. The V and J ends lost 6 bases and 0 bases respectively, with 9 bases between them. Looked up from germline, CDR1 is LNHDA and CDR2 is SQIVND (reference sequence). Produced via immunoSEQ multiplex PCR; TCRdb's table is partial and in-frame only. Among roughly 500,000 clones, over 70% were seen once, and the ten largest hold about 13%. What was sequenced was PBMCs. The receptor's source is a woman aged 40 to 55 in good health. Some clones in this sample may be carry-over from other donors' samples. The chain recombines TRBV19 with TRBJ2-4; D unclear. This CDR3 is CASSYQAAKNIQYF. The CDR3 bases are TGTGCCAGTAGCTATCAAGCAGCCAAAAACATTCAGTACTTC.